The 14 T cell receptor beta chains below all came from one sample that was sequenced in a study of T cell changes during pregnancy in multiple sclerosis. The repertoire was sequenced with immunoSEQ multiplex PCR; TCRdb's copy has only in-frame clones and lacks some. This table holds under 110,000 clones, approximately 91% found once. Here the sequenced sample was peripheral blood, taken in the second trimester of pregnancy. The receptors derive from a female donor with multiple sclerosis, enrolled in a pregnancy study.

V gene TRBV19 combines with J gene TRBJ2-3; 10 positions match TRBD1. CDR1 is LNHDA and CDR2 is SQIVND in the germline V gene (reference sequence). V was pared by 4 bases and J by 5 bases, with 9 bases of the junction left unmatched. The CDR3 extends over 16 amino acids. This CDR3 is CASSKSTGGLKDTQYF. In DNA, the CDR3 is TGTGCCAGTAGTAAGTCGACAGGGGGCCTTAAAGATACGCAGTATTTT. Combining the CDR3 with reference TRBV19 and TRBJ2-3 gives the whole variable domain DGGITQSPKYLFRKEGQNVTLSCEQNLNHDAMYWYRQDPGQGLRLIYYSQIVNDFQKGDIAEGYSVSREKKESFPLTVTSAQKNPTAFYLCASSKSTGGLKDTQYFGPGTRLTVL.

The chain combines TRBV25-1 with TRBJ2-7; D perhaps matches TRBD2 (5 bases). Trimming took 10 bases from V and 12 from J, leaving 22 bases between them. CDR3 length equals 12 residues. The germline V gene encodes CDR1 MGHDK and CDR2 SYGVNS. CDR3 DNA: TGTGCCACGGAGGCAGGCGGGCCCCCTACGTACTTC. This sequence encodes CATEAGGPPTYF.

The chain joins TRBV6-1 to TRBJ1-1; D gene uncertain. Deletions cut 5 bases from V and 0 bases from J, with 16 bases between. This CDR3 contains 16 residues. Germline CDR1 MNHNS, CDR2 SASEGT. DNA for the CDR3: TGTGCCAGCAGTCAAGATCCCAGGAGGATGAACACTGAAGCTTTCTTT. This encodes CASSQDPRRMNTEAFF.

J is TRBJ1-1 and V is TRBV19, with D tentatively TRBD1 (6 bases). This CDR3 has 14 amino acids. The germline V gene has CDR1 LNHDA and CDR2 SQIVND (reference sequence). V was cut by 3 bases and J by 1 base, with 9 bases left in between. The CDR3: CASSMDSGNTEAFF. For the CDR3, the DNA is TGTGCCAGTAGTATGGACAGTGGGAACACTGAAGCTTTCTTT.

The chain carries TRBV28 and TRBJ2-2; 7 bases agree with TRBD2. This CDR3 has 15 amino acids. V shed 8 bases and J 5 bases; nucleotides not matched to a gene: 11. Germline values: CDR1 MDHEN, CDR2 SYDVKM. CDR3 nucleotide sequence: TGTGCCAGCGCCGGGGCAGGACTAGGTACCGGGGAGCTGTTTTTT. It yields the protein CASAGAGLGTGELFF.

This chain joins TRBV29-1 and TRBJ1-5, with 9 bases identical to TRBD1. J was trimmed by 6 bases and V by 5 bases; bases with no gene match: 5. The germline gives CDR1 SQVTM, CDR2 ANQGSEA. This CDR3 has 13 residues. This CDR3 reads CSVTGGGGQPQHF. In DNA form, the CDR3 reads TGCAGCGTTACAGGGGGCGGCGGTCAGCCCCAGCATTTT.

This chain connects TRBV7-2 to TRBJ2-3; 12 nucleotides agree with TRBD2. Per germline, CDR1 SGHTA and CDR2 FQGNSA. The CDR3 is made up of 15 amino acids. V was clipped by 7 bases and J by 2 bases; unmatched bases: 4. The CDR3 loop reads CASKLAGGPTDTQYF. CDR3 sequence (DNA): TGTGCCAGCAAACTAGCGGGAGGACCCACAGATACGCAGTATTTT.

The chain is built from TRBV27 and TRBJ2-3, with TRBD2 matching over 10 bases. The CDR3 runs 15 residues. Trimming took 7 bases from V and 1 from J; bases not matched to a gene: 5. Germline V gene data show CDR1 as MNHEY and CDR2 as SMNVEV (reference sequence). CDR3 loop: CASTPGTSGTDTQYF. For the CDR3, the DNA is TGTGCCAGCACCCCCGGGACTAGCGGCACAGATACGCAGTATTTT.

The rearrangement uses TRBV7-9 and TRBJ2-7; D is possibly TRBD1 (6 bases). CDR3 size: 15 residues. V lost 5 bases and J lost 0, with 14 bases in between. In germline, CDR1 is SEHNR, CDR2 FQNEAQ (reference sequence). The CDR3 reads CASSPPGASSYEQYF. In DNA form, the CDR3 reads TGTGCCAGCAGCCCCCCAGGGGCGAGCTCCTACGAGCAGTACTTC.

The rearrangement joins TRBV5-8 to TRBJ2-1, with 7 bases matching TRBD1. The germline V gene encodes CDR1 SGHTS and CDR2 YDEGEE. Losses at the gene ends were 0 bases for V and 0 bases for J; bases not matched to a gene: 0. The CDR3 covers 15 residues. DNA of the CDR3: TGTGCCAGCAGCTTGGGGACAGGCTCCTACAATGAGCAGTTCTTC. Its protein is CASSLGTGSYNEQFF. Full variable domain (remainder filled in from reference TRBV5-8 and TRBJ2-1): EAGVTQSPTHLIKTRGQQATLRCSPISGHTSVYWYQQALGLGLQFLLWYDEGEERNRGNFPPRFSGRQFPNYSSELNVNALELEDSALYLCASSLGTGSYNEQFFGPGTRLTVL.

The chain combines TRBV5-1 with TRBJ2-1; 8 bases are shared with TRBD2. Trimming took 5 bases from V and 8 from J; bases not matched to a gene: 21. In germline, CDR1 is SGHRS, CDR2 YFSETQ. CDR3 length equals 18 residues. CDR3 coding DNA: TGCGCCAGCAGAATGGGGCTAGCGGGTGGTATCATGACGGATGAGCAGTTCTTC. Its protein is CASRMGLAGGIMTDEQFF. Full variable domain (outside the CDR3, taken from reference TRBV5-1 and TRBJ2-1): KAGVTQTPRYLIKTRGQQVTLSCSPISGHRSVSWYQQTPGQGLQFLFEYFSETQRNKGNFPGRFSGRQFSNSRSEMNVSTLELGDSALYLCASRMGLAGGIMTDEQFFGPGTRLTVL.

CDR3 sequence: CASSRDSLDTQYF. The CDR3 DNA follows: TGTGCCAGCAGTAGGGACAGCTTAGATACGCAGTATTTT. The genes are TRBV2 and TRBJ2-3; 7 positions match TRBD1. The CDR3 has 13 amino acids. CDR1 and CDR2 (germline): SNHLY, FYNNEI. The V gene end was trimmed by 5 bases and the J gene end by 5 bases; junction bases not matched to a gene: 4.

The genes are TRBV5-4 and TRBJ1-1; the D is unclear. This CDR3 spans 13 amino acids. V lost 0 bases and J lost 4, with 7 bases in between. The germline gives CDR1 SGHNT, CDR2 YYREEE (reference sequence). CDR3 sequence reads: CASSLGRTTEAFF. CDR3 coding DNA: TGTGCCAGCAGCTTGGGCAGAACCACTGAAGCTTTCTTT.

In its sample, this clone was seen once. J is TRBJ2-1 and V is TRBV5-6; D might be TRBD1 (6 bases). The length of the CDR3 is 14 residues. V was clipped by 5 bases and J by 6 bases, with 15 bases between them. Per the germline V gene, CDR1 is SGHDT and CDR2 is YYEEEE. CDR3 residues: CASSYLLGGNEQFF. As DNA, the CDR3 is TGTGCCAGCAGTTACCTACTAGGGGGCAATGAGCAGTTCTTC.